This TCR beta chain is drawn from a study of beta chain features in type 1 diabetes (dated by TCRdb to the late 2010s). Regarding the complete study: No differences in mean age, gender distribution, total cell number or subset yield were found between patients and healthy donors. A total of some 100,000,000 sorted cells were examined across all samples, and the number of cells per subset was strongly correlated with RNA yield. In the study, TCRB repertoires of sorted circulating CD4+ T cell subsets from recently diagnosed type 1 diabetes patients were compared with those of matched healthy donors. Regulatory and stem cell-like memory subsets were isolated from only 8 patients and 8 healthy donors, whereas naive and central memory subsets came from all 28 donors.

What the research found in general, with its limitations: HLA sub-analyses involved small numbers of individuals, so any influence of HLA type on TCRB rearrangement remained unresolved. Naive, central memory and regulatory TCRB repertoires appeared to be more similar among patients than among healthy donors. Because cDNA was sequenced instead of genomic DNA, activated cells with high expression could be over-represented, although the groups did not differ in activation or CD3 levels. Type 1 diabetes patients showed a moderate but significant shortening of TCRB CDR3 length in all four CD4+ subsets. PCR may preferentially amplify shorter templates, but because patient and control samples were amplified and corrected together, any resulting skew would affect both groups equally. Fewer insertions and more nucleotide deletions at VDJ recombination sites were observed in patients with type 1 diabetes, implying thymic rearrangement abnormalities.

A single peripheral blood draw of approximately 120 mL on average was collected from each donor into heparinised tubes. A BD FACSAria II and a panel including CD45RO, CCR7, CD25, CD127, CD95 and CD27 were used to sort naive, central memory, regulatory and stem cell-like memory CD4+ T cells. Every sorted population had a purity above 95%. PBMCs were isolated immediately by Lymphoprep density gradient centrifugation and stained directly without culture. So that batch effects would be minimized, each experiment stained and sorted samples in pairs, pairing one healthy donor with one patient. The CDR1 and CDR2 encoded by the germline V gene are SQVTM and ANQGSEA. The CDR3 sequence holds 8 residues, the cysteine and phenylalanine included. The kept DNA is CDR3 alone, 24 bases in frame from the first base. The V and J ends are trimmed by 7 bases and 12 bases, leaving 4 bases between them. The High Capacity cDNA Reverse Transcription Kit was used to reverse transcribe all of the isolated RNA, meaning that expressed TCRB transcripts were what got sequenced. Deep immunoSEQ sequencing was applied to naive, central memory and regulatory T cell samples, giving an average of approximately 3.8 million total reads per sample. Sorted cells were lysed in RLT buffer and RNA was extracted with DNase-treated RNeasy Micro or Mini kits, depending on cell number. Each cell subset was processed separately to prevent cross-contamination, with patient and healthy donor samples processed together. TCRB sequences were amplified from cDNA with the immunoSEQ multiplex PCR, producing 87-bp fragments spanning the CDR3 region. Amplicons were sequenced on the Illumina HiSeq platform. The original pipeline was this. Synthetic template baselines were used to correct PCR bias computationally, reads within Hamming distance 2 were collapsed, and singletons that could not be merged were discarded. Reads were aligned against IMGT so that V, D and J genes, CDR3 length and insertions or deletions at six rearrangement sites could be assigned. Clonotype counts were normalized to sorted cell number within each subset before computing true diversity and Gini coefficients with the tcR R package. The overlap coefficient, calculated on TCRB nucleotide sequences, was used to quantify repertoire sharing. Out-of-frame TCRB sequences from naive cells were analyzed as a proxy for the pre-selection repertoire. Here the immuneACCESS table is served through TCRdb, limited to in-frame sequences with V and J called. Missing clones are a known gap in these copies; in checked studies unresolved V genes cover under half, and the rest lacks a known reason. V and J calls and clone size are those listed in that table; D and trimming were worked out from the DNA. For this sample there are over 200,000 clones; roughly a tenth appear just once. Approximately 0.017% of the sample is taken by the ten largest.

To note about this clone: Its specific antigen is unknown. The input lacks base qualities; no much larger clone sits a single base away.

Recombination connected TRBV29-1 to TRBJ1-6; a confident D gene designation cannot be given. The sequenced sample consisted of naive CD4+ T cells from blood. The cell subset or site tag for this specimen amounts to: true naive CD4+ T cells. This clonotype was sampled from a man aged 25 to 40 with type 1 diabetes. The bases are TGCAGCGACATACCCCTCCACTTT. Its coded protein is CSDIPLHF.